One and the same sample provided the 27 T cell receptor beta chains below, sequenced in a study of T and B cells in COVID-19 patients. From blood, about 230-500 ng of genomic DNA served as TRB template. TRB rearrangements were amplified by multiplex PCR with BIOMED2 TRB-A/B primers. TCRdb reprocessed the multiplex PCR reads with MiXCR, giving one entry per CDR3 protein. The top ten hold under 2% of the sample, which has 20,000 to 30,000 distinct CDR3 sequences, 30% to 35% seen once. Sequencing was carried out using blood. These receptor sequences come from a human donor who had recovered from COVID-19.

J is TRBJ2-5 and V is TRBV5-6; tentatively, D is TRBD2 (5 bases). CDR3 size: 14 residues. V was pared by 1 base and J by 5 bases, with 12 bases between. CDR1 SGHDT and CDR2 YYEEEE come from the germline V gene. The CDR3 region is CASSLITSMETQYF. The CDR3 nucleotides read TGTGCCAGCAGCTTGATTACTAGTATGGAGACCCAGTACTTC.

This chain connects TRBV11-1 to TRBJ2-2; 12 bases match TRBD2. After removal of 5 bases from V and 2 bases from J, the junction contained 12 bases not matched to a gene. The CDR3 loop spans 19 amino acids. Germline CDR1 and CDR2: SGHAT and FQDESV (reference sequence). CDR3 sequence: CASSPRGLAGGPNTGELFF. The DNA for the CDR3 is TGTGCCAGCAGCCCCAGGGGCCTAGCGGGAGGGCCTAACACCGGGGAGCTGTTTTTT.

This chain uses TRBV15 with TRBJ2-7; D may be TRBD2 (6 bases). Trimming pared 8 bases from V and 0 bases from J, leaving 8 bases between. CDR3 length equals 12 residues. Germline V lookup: CDR1 LNHNV, CDR2 YYDKDF (reference sequence). In DNA form, the CDR3 reads TGTGCCACCGGAGCGGGCTCCTACGAGCAGTACTTC. Translating it yields CATGAGSYEQYF.

Ten or more counts support this clonotype. The chain links TRBV18 to TRBJ2-1, with D possibly being TRBD1 (5 bases). V lost 3 bases and J 2 bases, leaving 8 bases between the germline ends. This CDR3 is built from 14 residues. Germline V lookup: CDR1 KGHSH, CDR2 LQKENI. The CDR3 bases are TGTGCCAGCTCACCTGAGACAGCCTACAATGAGCAGTTCTTC. Translation: CASSPETAYNEQFF.

This clonotype is deemed medium-sized. The chain is built from TRBV27 and TRBJ2-2; D could derive from TRBD1 or TRBD2 (7 bases each). CDR3 length: 15 amino acids. V lost 5 bases to trimming and J lost 4 bases, with 14 bases between them. Germline V lookup: CDR1 MNHEY, CDR2 SMNVEV (reference sequence). The DNA for the CDR3 is TGTGCCAGCAGTGAACAGGGGAGGGGCACCGGGGAGCTGTTTTTT. It codes for CASSEQGRGTGELFF.

This clonotype was counted between two and nine times. The rearrangement links TRBV5-4 to TRBJ2-7, with 10 bases matching TRBD1. The germline gives CDR1 SGHNT, CDR2 YYREEE (reference sequence). The length of the CDR3 is 15 residues. V dropped 3 bases and J dropped 6; count of bases not matched to a gene: 9. Written as DNA, the CDR3 is TGTGCCAGCAGCTCCTCCGGGACAGGGGCTCGCGAGCAGTACTTC. Its protein is CASSSSGTGAREQYF.

The genes are TRBV13 and TRBJ1-2; tentatively, D is TRBD1 (5 bases). Germline-derived CDR1 and CDR2 are PRHDT and FYEKMQ (reference sequence). This CDR3 contains 17 residues. Trimming pared 5 bases from V and 4 bases from J, leaving 23 bases between. This CDR3 reads CASSDRQLMDPSYGYTF. The CDR3 DNA reads TGTGCCAGCAGCGATCGACAGCTGATGGATCCCTCCTATGGCTACACCTTC.

This clonotype was picked up a small number of times. The chain is built from TRBV30 and TRBJ1-1, with 10 bases matching TRBD1. There are 13 residues in the CDR3. From germline, CDR1 is GTSNPN and CDR2 SVGIG (reference sequence). V lost 4 bases and J lost 3; bases outside the gene matches: 2. For the CDR3, the DNA is TGTGCCTGGAAGGGACAGGGGCACACTGAAGCTTTCTTT. Its translation: CAWKGQGHTEAFF.

Concerning this clonotype: This may stem from a read error, because a much larger clone lies one nucleotide away. V is TRBV13 and J is TRBJ1-4; D uncertain. Germline CDR1 and CDR2: PRHDT and FYEKMQ (reference sequence). Trimming took off 3 bases at V and 9 bases at J, with 17 bases between the two ends. The CDR3 contains 15 residues. CDR3 DNA sequence: TGTGCCAGCAGCTTCACAGAGGAACATCGCAAAAAACTGTTTTTT. Amino acids: CASSFTEEHRKKLFF.

CDR3 DNA sequence: TGCAGTGCTAGAGATTTTACCAAGGGGGACGAGCAGTACTTC. Translated: CSARDFTKGDEQYF. V gene TRBV20-1 combines with J gene TRBJ2-7; D perhaps matches TRBD1 (6 bases). This CDR3 spans 14 amino acids. The germline CDR1 and CDR2 sequences are DFQATT and SNEGSKA (reference sequence). V gave up 0 bases and J gave up 5 bases, with 14 bases separating them.

This clonotype was detected many times. The V and J genes are TRBV12-3 or TRBV12-4 and TRBJ2-6, with D perhaps TRBD1 (5 bases). V dropped 5 bases and J dropped 0 bases, with 8 bases sitting between them. CDR3 size: 15 residues. The CDR3 here is CASSPTDSGANVLTF. DNA of the CDR3: TGTGCCAGCAGTCCGACAGACTCTGGGGCCAACGTCCTGACTTTC.

The chain is built from TRBV29-1 and TRBJ2-7; the match to TRBD2 covers 7 bases. The trim removed 7 bases at V and 3 bases at J, leaving 0 bases unmatched. CDR1 and CDR2 from the germline V gene are SQVTM and ANQGSEA. The CDR3 runs 10 residues. The CDR3 bases are TGCAGCGCGGGGGGCTACGAGCAGTACTTC. This codes for CSAGGYEQYF.

The gene calls are TRBV10-3 and TRBJ2-1, with D possibly being TRBD2 (5 bases). The germline V and J ends were trimmed by 11 bases and 7 bases, with 15 bases remaining between them. The CDR3 is 12 amino acids. Germline lookup yields CDR1 ENHRY and CDR2 SYGVKD. The DNA of the CDR3 is TGTGCCTTCCTTGGACCGGGGAATGAGCAGTTCTTC. Translated, it gives CAFLGPGNEQFF.

This chain uses TRBV18 with TRBJ1-6; D is unresolved. Per the germline V gene, CDR1 is KGHSH and CDR2 is LQKENI. V was pared by 3 bases and J by 8 bases, with 14 bases between. This CDR3 is 15 amino acids long. The CDR3 nucleotides read TGTGCCAGCTCACCCCTCGGGTCTGAGGATTCACCCCTCCACTTT. Its translation: CASSPLGSEDSPLHF.

V usage is TRBV6-2 or TRBV6-3 and J usage is TRBJ2-3; tentatively, D is TRBD1 or TRBD2 (5 bases each). Germline CDR1 is MNHEY and CDR2 is SVGEGT. The ends were cut back, 4 bases at V and 4 bases at J, with 18 bases in the middle. The CDR3 contains 16 residues. CDR3: CASSWPPGGRSDTQYF. The CDR3 bases are TGTGCCAGCAGTTGGCCGCCTGGGGGTAGGTCAGATACGCAGTATTTT.

The V and J genes are TRBV27 and TRBJ2-7; D unresolved. This CDR3 region has 13 residues. Germline assignment: CDR1 MNHEY and CDR2 SMNVEV (reference sequence). The V gene lost 3 bases and the J gene lost 7 bases, with 13 bases spanning the gap. The CDR3 loop reads CASSFLPPREQYF. The CDR3 DNA follows: TGTGCCAGCAGTTTTCTCCCTCCCCGGGAGCAGTACTTC.

This clonotype was detected only a few times. The chain carries TRBV5-5 and TRBJ2-1; D tentatively reads TRBD1 or TRBD2 (5 bases each). The CDR3 spans 16 residues. Germline lookup yields CDR1 SGHKS and CDR2 YYEKEE (reference sequence). Trimming took 4 bases from V and 0 from J, leaving 14 bases between them. The CDR3 nucleotides are TGTGCCAGCAGCAAAATGGGGGAAAGCTCCTACAATGAGCAGTTCTTC. Its protein is CASSKMGESSYNEQFF.

By frequency in the sample, this clonotype is medium-sized (0.01 to 0.1%). V usage is TRBV19 and J usage is TRBJ2-6; D may be TRBD2 (6 bases). Deletions cut 5 bases from V and 0 bases from J, with 11 bases between. Germline loops: CDR1 LNHDA, CDR2 SQIVND (reference sequence). The CDR3 extends over 16 amino acids. CDR3 residues: CASSGGSSSGANVLTF. DNA for the CDR3: TGTGCCAGTAGTGGGGGGTCAAGCTCTGGGGCCAACGTCCTGACTTTC. Using reference TRBV19 and TRBJ2-6 for the parts outside the CDR3, the full variable domain is DGGITQSPKYLFRKEGQNVTLSCEQNLNHDAMYWYRQDPGQGLRLIYYSQIVNDFQKGDIAEGYSVSREKKESFPLTVTSAQKNPTAFYLCASSGGSSSGANVLTFGAGSRLTVL.

V gene TRBV6-5 combines with J gene TRBJ1-6; 7 bases agree with TRBD1. CDR1 is MNHEY and CDR2 is SVGAGI in the germline V gene. V was pared by 6 bases and J by 5 bases, with 7 bases of the junction left unmatched. CDR3 length: 15 amino acids. CDR3 protein: CASRQTGDNNSPLHF. The CDR3 bases are TGTGCCAGCAGACAAACAGGGGACAATAATTCACCCCTCCACTTT.

This rearrangement joins TRBV6-6 to TRBJ1-1; 7 nucleotides line up with TRBD1. Germline V lookup: CDR1 MNHNY, CDR2 SVGAGI (reference sequence). This CDR3 has 11 amino acids. V gave up 6 bases and J gave up 11 bases; unmatched junction bases: 6. The CDR3 coding sequence is TGTGCCAGCAGAGGACAGGAGACGGCTTTCTTT. Translation gives CASRGQETAFF.

This clonotype has only a few counts. The chain couples TRBV11-2 to TRBJ1-2, with TRBD1 matching over 7 bases. The length of the CDR3 is 12 residues. Germline CDR1 SGHAT, CDR2 FQNNGV. V dropped 5 bases and J dropped 4; count of bases not matched to a gene: 1. Here the CDR3 reads CASSDRAYGYTF. DNA of the CDR3: TGTGCCAGCAGCGACAGGGCCTATGGCTACACCTTC. Drawing the rest from reference TRBV11-2 and TRBJ1-2, the complete variable domain is EAGVAQSPRYKIIEKRQSVAFWCNPISGHATLYWYQQILGQGPKLLIQFQNNGVVDDSQLPKDRFSAERLKGVDSTLKIQPAKLEDSAVYLCASSDRAYGYTFGSGTRLTVV.

This clonotype was seen only a few times. The V call is TRBV5-5, the J call TRBJ1-1; no firm D call. The ends were cut back, 4 bases at V and 8 bases at J, with 12 bases in the middle. Germline V CDR1 and CDR2: SGHKS, YYEKEE (reference sequence). This CDR3 spans 12 amino acids. This chain's CDR3 is CASSHSPGEAFF. The CDR3 nucleotides read TGTGCCAGCAGCCACAGTCCCGGCGAAGCTTTCTTT.

The chain has TRBV6-5 and TRBJ1-2; 9 bases are a match to TRBD1. The V gene end was trimmed by 5 bases and the J gene end by 8 bases; junction bases not matched to a gene: 6. Germline CDR1 reads MNHEY; CDR2 reads SVGAGI. This CDR3 comprises 13 residues. The CDR3 loop is CASSVGQGRGYTF. CDR3 nucleotides: TGTGCCAGCAGTGTGGGACAGGGTCGCGGCTACACCTTC.

This clonotype has only a few counts. The chain employs TRBV6-5 and TRBJ1-1; D may be TRBD1 (6 bases). Deletions cut 2 bases from V and 5 bases from J, with 18 bases between. CDR1 is MNHEY, CDR2 SVGAGI, per germline. The CDR3 totals 16 residues. The CDR3 region has the DNA TGTGCCAGCAGTTACGTGGCAGGGGAAAGGAAGACTGAAGCTTTCTTT. Translation: CASSYVAGERKTEAFF.

Details on this clonotype: This sequence may be a read error, since a much larger clone differs from it by one base. The chain carries TRBV19 and TRBJ2-7; D is possibly TRBD2 (6 bases). With 6 bases removed from V and 3 bases from J, the gap between germline ends came to 21 bases. This CDR3 has 16 amino acids. CDR1 LNHDA and CDR2 SQIVND come from the germline V gene (reference sequence). CDR3 in amino acids: CASSLTWSGVYYEQYF. The CDR3 coding sequence is TGTGCCAGTAGCCTAACTTGGTCGGGAGTATACTACGAGCAGTACTTC.

This chain connects TRBV5-5 to TRBJ1-6; 8 positions agree with TRBD1. The CDR3 loop spans 15 amino acids. The V segment lost 4 bases and the J segment 8 bases; nucleotides outside the gene matches: 8. Germline V gene data show CDR1 as SGHKS and CDR2 as YYEKEE (reference sequence). CDR3 sequence (DNA): TGTGCCAGCAGCCGGGGACAGGTGGGGGATTCACCCCTCCACTTT. It specifies CASSRGQVGDSPLHF.

The V call is TRBV6-5, the J call TRBJ2-7; a possible D gene is TRBD1 (6 bases). The V and J ends lost 5 bases and 0 bases respectively, with 17 bases between them. Per the germline V gene, CDR1 is MNHEY and CDR2 is SVGAGI. This CDR3 contains 16 residues. CDR3 bases: TGTGCCAGCAGTGCACCCGGGACATTCGGCTCCTACGAGCAGTACTTC. This gives the protein CASSAPGTFGSYEQYF.